This passage covers 4 T cell receptor beta chains from one sample sequenced in a study of blood T cell repertoires in COVID-19. Only in-frame clones appear in the TCRdb table, and some are missing; sequencing was by immunoSEQ multiplex PCR. The table lists tens of thousands of clones, 80% to 90% of them singletons. Sequenced input: peripheral blood. These receptors came from a woman between 70 and 85 years old with acute or convalescent COVID-19.

This clone was found a few times. The chain links TRBV7-9 to TRBJ2-3; no clear D gene. Trimming pared 6 bases from V and 2 bases from J, leaving 12 bases between. Germline V gene sequence: CDR1 SEHNR, CDR2 FQNEAQ (reference sequence). The CDR3 is 14 amino acids. CDR3 sequence: CASRFLRATDTQYF. CDR3 nucleotides: TGTGCCAGCAGATTCCTTAGAGCCACAGATACGCAGTATTTT.

The chain links TRBV9 to TRBJ1-4; D gene unclear. Deletions cut 3 bases from V and 0 bases from J, with 9 bases between. CDR3 length: 15 amino acids. Germline V gene data show CDR1 as SGDLS and CDR2 as YYNGEE. CDR3 loop: CASSAFIATNEKLFF. CDR3 coding DNA: TGTGCCAGCAGCGCCTTTATCGCAACTAATGAAAAACTGTTTTTT.

J is TRBJ2-3 and V is TRBV9; D is unresolved. Looked up from germline, CDR1 is SGDLS and CDR2 is YYNGEE. V lost 7 bases, J lost 6 bases, and 12 bases lay in between. There are 12 residues in the CDR3. The CDR3 region is CASGASWDTQYF. The CDR3 nucleotides are TGTGCCAGCGGAGCCAGTTGGGATACGCAGTATTTT.

This sequence joins TRBV24-1 and TRBJ2-7, with a possible D match to TRBD1 (6 bases). CDR1 and CDR2 from the germline V gene are KGHDR and SFDVKD. The CDR3 totals 15 residues. The germline V and J ends were trimmed by 4 bases and 4 bases, with 16 bases remaining between them. The CDR3 spells CATSDLTGEIYEQYF. CDR3 in DNA: TGTGCCACCAGTGACCTGACAGGAGAGATTTACGAGCAGTACTTC.